The T cell receptor (beta chain) described here comes from a study of blood T cell repertoires in COVID-19. Study summary: COVID-19 samples from acute and convalescent phases originated in the United States, Italy and Spain. T cells, B-cell-depleted T cells, or PBMCs supplied cDNA or gDNA.

Original analysis: Reference gene primer amplification gave nucleated cell count estimates. Assay used: immunoSEQ multiplex PCR; TCRdb lists only in-frame clones, some missing. That table furnishes V, J and clone size, whereas the DNA furnished D and trimming. In the table there are 200,000 to 250,000 clones, approximately 82% of which are singletons. CDR3 length: 20 residues. The chain uses TRBV1 and TRBJ1-6; no DNA check was done on the table's D call, TRBD1. TRBV1 is given as a pseudogene. Sequencing was done on a sample of peripheral blood. The sequence was collected from a young man who had recovered from COVID-19. This chain's CDR3 is CTSSGRDRQLSRSYNSPLHF. The CDR3 DNA reads as TGCACCAGCAGCGGCCGGGACAGGCAACTATCCCGCTCCTATAATTCACCCCTCCACTTT.